The 18 T cell receptor beta chains listed next were all sequenced from one sample in a study of cytomegalovirus exposure and HLA in healthy donors (dated by TCRdb to about 2017). The library was obtained by the immunoSEQ multiplex PCR assay. For the multiplex PCR, a mixture combining 60 forward primers for TCR Vbeta segments and 13 reverse primers for TCR Jbeta segments was used. The table comes from immuneACCESS by way of TCRdb, which keeps in-frame sequences with V and J called. Part of the clones is missing from these tables; in studies checked, under half for an unresolved V gene and the rest for unknown reasons. The sample yields around 130,000 clones; 81% were counted once. The top ten clonotypes cover around 0.7% of the sample. Sequenced sample: PBMCs. The receptors come from a man younger than 35 in good health and CMV-seronegative.

This clone was seen more than once but under ten times. The V call is TRBV6-5, the J call TRBJ2-7; TRBD1 matches at 10 bases. CDR3 size: 14 residues. The junction had 6 bases not matched to a gene; V was cut back by 6 bases and J by 4 bases. The germline V gene has CDR1 MNHEY and CDR2 SVGAGI. CDR3 nucleotides: TGTGCCAGCAGCCCAGGACAGGGGGTGTACGAGCAGTACTTC. This sequence encodes CASSPGQGVYEQYF.

Here the CDR3 reads CASSLAAGGAFDWTGEGYEQYF. The CDR3 DNA reads as TGCGCCAGCAGCTTGGCGGCTGGTGGGGCCTTCGATTGGACAGGGGAGGGCTACGAGCAGTACTTC. The genes are TRBV5-1 and TRBJ2-7; 9 nucleotides align to TRBD1. Per germline, CDR1 SGHRS and CDR2 YFSETQ. The CDR3 is 22 residues long. The V gene end was trimmed by 0 bases and the J gene end by 3 bases; junction bases not matched to a gene: 25.

The sample holds a few counts of this clone. The genes are TRBV5-1 and TRBJ2-3; a possible D gene is TRBD1 (5 bases). Germline CDR1 is SGHRS and CDR2 is YFSETQ. The CDR3 spans 15 residues. The V and J ends lost 1 base and 6 bases respectively, with 15 bases between them. CDR3 protein: CASSLPDRSPDTQYF. The CDR3 DNA follows: TGCGCCAGCAGCTTGCCCGACAGAAGCCCGGATACGCAGTATTTT.

The chain joins TRBV5-1 to TRBJ2-7; D gene uncertain. Germline CDR1 and CDR2: SGHRS and YFSETQ. The V end was cut by 4 bases, the J end by 3 bases, with 11 bases between. CDR3 length: 13 residues. The CDR3 DNA follows: TGCGCCAGCAGCACCTTGACGGGCTACGAGCAGTACTTC. This gives the protein CASSTLTGYEQYF.

The chain recombines TRBV7-9 with TRBJ2-3, with a possible D match to TRBD2 (5 bases). Germline CDR1 is SEHNR and CDR2 is FQNEAQ (reference sequence). The length of the CDR3 is 15 residues. V shed 1 base and J shed 0 bases, with 8 bases lying between them. CDR3 region: CASSLGERSTDTQYF. CDR3 sequence (DNA): TGTGCCAGCAGCTTAGGGGAGAGGAGCACAGATACGCAGTATTTT.

The V call is TRBV6-5, the J call TRBJ2-3, with D tentatively TRBD1 (5 bases). Trimming removed 7 bases from V and 2 bases from J, with 7 bases in between. Germline CDR1 is MNHEY and CDR2 is SVGAGI. The CDR3 totals 12 residues. The CDR3, as DNA: TGTGCCAGCAAGACAGTCACAGATACGCAGTATTTT. It codes for CASKTVTDTQYF.

The rearrangement uses TRBV6-1 and TRBJ2-1; 7 nucleotides agree with TRBD2. V trimming: 7 bases; J trimming: 4 bases; junction bases outside the gene matches: 7. Germline V gene data show CDR1 as MNHNS and CDR2 as SASEGT. The CDR3 runs 14 residues. DNA of the CDR3: TGTGCCAGCATTCCAGCGGGGATTTACAATGAGCAGTTCTTC. Protein: CASIPAGIYNEQFF.

This clone was recorded a few times. V usage is TRBV6-5 and J usage is TRBJ1-2, with D possibly being TRBD1 (6 bases). The CDR3 covers 15 residues. The V end was cut by 2 bases, the J end by 3 bases, with 13 bases between. CDR1 and CDR2 (germline): MNHEY, SVGAGI. CDR3 protein: CASSYHPTGYYGYTF. The CDR3 DNA follows: TGTGCCAGCAGTTACCATCCTACAGGGTACTATGGCTACACCTTC.

The chain couples TRBV7-9 to TRBJ1-5; possibly TRBD1 for D (5 bases). CDR1 is SEHNR and CDR2 is FQNEAQ in the germline V gene (reference sequence). Trimming pared 5 bases from V and 3 bases from J, leaving 20 bases between. This CDR3 contains 17 residues. CDR3 nucleotides: TGTGCCAGCAGCGCTGGGAACCTAGACAGAGACAATCAGCCCCAGCATTTT. This gives the protein CASSAGNLDRDNQPQHF.

This rearrangement joins TRBV5-1 to TRBJ2-7; the match to TRBD1 covers 7 bases. V was clipped by 3 bases and J by 4 bases; unmatched bases: 7. The germline V gene encodes CDR1 SGHRS and CDR2 YFSETQ. This CDR3 has 14 amino acids. Here the CDR3 DNA reads TGCGCCAGCAGCTGGGGACAGCAGAGTTACGAGCAGTACTTC. Encoded protein: CASSWGQQSYEQYF.

The chain joins TRBV5-6 to TRBJ2-5; D is ambiguous. Germline V gene lookup returns CDR1 SGHDT and CDR2 YYEEEE. CDR3 length: 11 amino acids. Trimming stripped 2 bases from V and 5 bases from J, with 4 bases between. This CDR3 reads CASSFQETQYF. The CDR3 coding sequence is TGTGCCAGCAGCTTCCAGGAGACCCAGTACTTC.

V is TRBV27 and J is TRBJ2-5; D is perhaps TRBD2 (6 bases). The CDR3 length is 14 residues. Germline assignment: CDR1 MNHEY and CDR2 SMNVEV (reference sequence). V lost 2 bases, J lost 5 bases, and 12 bases lay in between. In nucleotides, the CDR3 is TGTGCCAGCAGTTTACTGGTGGGAGGCGAGACCCAGTACTTC. Its protein product is CASSLLVGGETQYF.

CDR3 sequence (DNA): TGTGCCAGCAGGGAGGGGGCCTATGGCTACACCTTC. It yields the protein CASREGAYGYTF. V and J are TRBV2 and TRBJ1-2, with 7 bases fitting TRBD1. CDR1 and CDR2 from the germline V gene are SNHLY and FYNNEI. The CDR3 covers 12 residues. J lost 4 bases, V lost 6 bases, and 2 bases had no gene match.

This clone was counted a few times. This chain joins TRBV4-3 and TRBJ2-7, with 11 positions matching TRBD2. Germline loops: CDR1 LGHNA, CDR2 YSLEER. V shed 2 bases, J shed 2 bases, and the junction held 2 bases outside the gene matches. The CDR3 has 15 amino acids. This CDR3 reads CASSQTGLAAYEQYF. The CDR3, as DNA: TGCGCCAGCAGCCAAACGGGACTAGCGGCCTACGAGCAGTACTTC.

For the CDR3, the DNA is TGTGCCAGCAGCGTAGGGCAGGGTAGGGCCGGGGAGCTGTTTTTT. Protein product: CASSVGQGRAGELFF. The V gene is TRBV9, the J gene TRBJ2-2, with a weak D call TRBD1 (5 bases). The CDR3 covers 15 residues. Germline loops: CDR1 SGDLS, CDR2 YYNGEE. V lost 0 bases, J lost 6 bases, and 12 bases lay in between. The full variable domain, in which reference TRBV9 and TRBJ2-2 provide the parts outside the CDR3, is DSGVTQTPKHLITATGQRVTLRCSPRSGDLSVYWYQQSLDQGLQFLIQYYNGEERAKGNILERFSAQQFPDLHSELNLSSLELGDSALYFCASSVGQGRAGELFFGEGSRLTVL.

This clone was found once. The rearrangement uses TRBV30 and TRBJ2-4; TRBD1 agrees at 8 bases. This CDR3 has 14 amino acids. V trimming: 2 bases; J trimming: 9 bases; junction bases outside the gene matches: 9. The germline V gene has CDR1 GTSNPN and CDR2 SVGIG (reference sequence). The CDR3 protein is CAWSPRTGLGIQYF. The CDR3 nucleotides are TGTGCCTGGAGTCCCCGGACAGGGTTAGGCATTCAGTACTTC. Together with reference TRBV30 and TRBJ2-4, the CDR3 gives the full variable domain: SQTIHQWPATLVQPVGSPLSLECTVEGTSNPNLYWYRQAAGRGLQLLFYSVGIGQISSEVPQNLSASRPQDRQFILSSKKLLLSDSGFYLCAWSPRTGLGIQYFGAGTRLSVL.

The rearrangement links TRBV7-9 to TRBJ1-5; 10 bases agree with TRBD1. This CDR3 has 15 residues. Germline lookup yields CDR1 SEHNR and CDR2 FQNEAQ (reference sequence). V shed 5 bases and J 7 bases; nucleotides not matched to a gene: 8. CDR3 nucleotides: TGTGCCAGCAGCATAGGGACAGGGGAAGGGCAGCCCCAGCATTTT. It translates to CASSIGTGEGQPQHF.

V is TRBV15 and J is TRBJ2-7; 11 bases are shared with TRBD2. The V gene end was trimmed by 9 bases and the J gene end by 2 bases; junction bases not matched to a gene: 6. From germline, CDR1 is LNHNV and CDR2 YYDKDF (reference sequence). The CDR3 has 14 residues. CDR3 sequence: CATGGLADPYEQYF. CDR3 sequence (DNA): TGTGCCACGGGGGGACTAGCGGACCCCTACGAGCAGTACTTC.